A selection of T cell receptor beta chains follows, all from one sample in a study of blood T cell repertoires in COVID-19. Sequencing used immunoSEQ multiplex PCR; TCRdb keeps in-frame clones, though not all of them. The sample has tens of thousands of clones, about nine tenths seen once; the top ten hold approximately 7.6%. Specimen: peripheral blood. These receptors all stem from a woman aged 55-70 years with active or convalescent COVID-19. The CDR3 runs from the conserved cysteine through the conserved F or W. A D gene is named only where the DNA matches it firmly. Only part of the rows carry a size: once, few, many, or a class if the clone is expanded.

J gene	V gene	D gene	clone size	CDR3 protein	CDR3 DNA
TRBJ1-5	TRBV24-1	TRBD1	once	CATSKGQGWDQPQHF	TGTGCCACCAGCAAAGGACAGGGCTGGGATCAGCCCCAGCATTTT
TRBJ1-4	TRBV7-8	TRBD1	NA	CASSNTGAPGEKLFF	TGTGCCAGCAGCAATACAGGGGCCCCTGGTGAAAAACTGTTTTTT
TRBJ2-7	TRBV3-1/TRBV3-2	TRBD2	NA	CASSHGLAGTFSYEQYF	TGTGCCAGCAGCCATGGACTAGCGGGAACTTTCTCCTACGAGCAGTACTTC
TRBJ2-7	TRBV6-2/TRBV6-3	NA	NA	CASSYDSLPFSYEQYF	TGTGCCAGCAGTTACGACTCGCTGCCCTTCTCCTACGAGCAGTACTTC
TRBJ2-7	TRBV6-5	TRBD2	NA	CASTKSGSTYEQYF	TGTGCCAGCACTAAGAGCGGGAGTACCTACGAGCAGTACTTC
TRBJ2-1	TRBV7-3	TRBD2	NA	CASSFGLAGGQNEQFF	TGTGCCAGCAGCTTCGGACTAGCGGGAGGGCAAAATGAGCAGTTCTTC
TRBJ2-7	TRBV19	NA	NA	CASTRREGAYEQYF	TGTGCCAGTACACGGAGGGAAGGGGCCTACGAGCAGTACTTC
TRBJ1-2	TRBV11-2	TRBD1	NA	CASSLVAGTGVNYGYTF	TGTGCCAGCAGCTTAGTTGCCGGGACAGGGGTAAACTATGGCTACACCTTC
TRBJ2-5	TRBV28	NA	NA	CASGTGAETQYF	TGTGCCAGCGGCACCGGAGCGGAGACCCAGTACTTC
TRBJ1-2	TRBV3-1/TRBV3-2	NA	NA	CASSQDSRSAKGYTF	TGTGCCAGCAGCCAAGATTCCAGGTCCGCGAAGGGCTACACCTTC
TRBJ1-5	TRBV28	TRBD1	NA	CASTRRQGISNQPQHF	TGTGCCAGCACCCGGAGACAGGGTATAAGCAATCAGCCCCAGCATTTT
TRBJ1-5	TRBV12-3/TRBV12-4	NA	NA	CASSDSKQPQHF	TGTGCCAGCAGTGACAGTAAGCAGCCCCAGCATTTT
TRBJ2-1	TRBV6-5	NA	NA	CASRADYSYNEQFF	TGTGCCAGCAGAGCCGACTACTCCTACAATGAGCAGTTCTTC
TRBJ2-7	TRBV28	TRBD2	NA	CASNSRGRAYEQYF	TGTGCCAGCAATTCAAGAGGGAGGGCCTACGAGCAGTACTTC